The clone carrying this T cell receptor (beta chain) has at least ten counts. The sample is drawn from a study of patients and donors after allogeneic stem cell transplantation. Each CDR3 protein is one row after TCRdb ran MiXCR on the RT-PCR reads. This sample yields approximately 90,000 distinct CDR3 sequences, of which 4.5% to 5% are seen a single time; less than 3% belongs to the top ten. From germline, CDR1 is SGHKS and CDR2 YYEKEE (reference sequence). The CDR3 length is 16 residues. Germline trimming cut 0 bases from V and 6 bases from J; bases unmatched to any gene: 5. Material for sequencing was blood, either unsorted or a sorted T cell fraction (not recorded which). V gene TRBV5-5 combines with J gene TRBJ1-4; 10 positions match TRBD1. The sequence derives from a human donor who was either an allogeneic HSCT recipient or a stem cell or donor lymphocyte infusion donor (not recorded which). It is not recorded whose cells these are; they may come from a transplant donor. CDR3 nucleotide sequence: TGTGCCAGCAGCTTGGTACCGGACAGGGGGGATGAAAAACTGTTTTTT. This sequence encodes CASSLVPDRGDEKLFF.